This T cell receptor (beta chain) stems from a study of control samples from healthy donors and cancer patients. Germline loops: CDR1 ENHRY, CDR2 SYGVKD. With 0 bases removed from V and 0 bases from J, the gap between germline ends came to 12 bases. The CDR3 has 16 residues. Clones were read by immunoSEQ multiplex PCR, and TCRdb kept only the in-frame ones, dropping some. The data show some 120,000 clones, about 94% seen once. Material for sequencing was blood. V and J are TRBV10-3 and TRBJ2-7, with D tentatively TRBD1 (7 bases). The clonotype comes from a man in his thirties or forties in good health. This CDR3 is CAISESAGGSSYEQYF. As DNA, the CDR3 is TGTGCCATCAGTGAGTCGGCAGGGGGGAGCTCCTACGAGCAGTACTTC.